One and the same sample provided the 6 T cell receptor gamma chains below, sequenced in a study of gamma delta lymphoproliferative disorders and STAT genes. TCRdb fed the multiplex PCR reads to CATT. This table holds about 1,300 gamma-chain clones, approximately 12% found once. Genomic DNA from isolated PBMCs served as the sequencing template. Sequencing was carried out using blood. The receptors come from a human donor in good health.

By share, this clone counts as medium-sized. V gene TRGV2 combines with J gene TRGJ1 or TRGJ2. No J segment appears in TCRdb, so it was assigned here by matching the sequence to germline. Trimming removed 0 bases from V and 4 bases from J; junction bases left unmatched: 3. The germline gives CDR1 EGSNGY, CDR2 YDSYNSKV. This CDR3 is built from 13 residues. CDR3 amino acids: CATWDGRYYKKLF. As DNA, the CDR3 is TGTGCCACCTGGGACGGGCGGTATTATAAGAAACTCTTT.

By share, this clone counts as medium-sized. At one end the junction does not follow the germline gene, possibly because of a read error. The chain links TRGV9 to TRGJP. Here the J gene was assigned by germline matching of the DNA, as TCRdb has none. The germline gives CDR1 GITISATS, CDR2 ISYDGTV (reference sequence). This CDR3 region has 14 residues. This CDR3 is CALWVVLGKKIKVF. CDR3 bases: TGTGCCTTGTGGGTGGTGTTGGGCAAAAAAATCAAGGTATTT.

This clone was counted between two and nine times. This likely came from a read error, as a far larger clone is one base away. Other DNA variants within this sample encode the same CDR3. CDR3 amino acids: CAAWDDPTVGWFKIF. In DNA form, the CDR3 reads TGTGCTGCGTGGGACGATCCTACTGTTGGTTGGTTCAAGATATTT. V and J are TRGV10 and TRGJP1. Germline matching of the DNA provided the J gene here, since TCRdb leaves it blank. TRGV10 is designated an ORF whose function remains uncertain. Unmatched junction bases numbered 14, after V lost 8 bases and J lost 7 bases. This CDR3 is 15 amino acids long.

This clone is termed medium-sized. The V call is TRGV8, the J call TRGJ1 or TRGJ2. Here the J gene was assigned by germline matching of the DNA, as TCRdb has none. The ends lost 5 bases at V and 8 bases at J; junction bases unmatched: 3. Germline V gives CDR1 VENAVY, CDR2 YDSYNSRV. This CDR3 is built from 10 residues. The CDR3 region is CATWAHKKLF. The CDR3 region has the DNA TGTGCCACCTGGGCCCATAAGAAACTCTTT.

J is TRGJ1 or TRGJ2 and V is TRGV2. The J gene was not available in TCRdb and was assigned here by matching the DNA to germline segments. V lost 0 bases and J lost 3; bases outside the gene matches: 8. Germline CDR1 EGSNGY, CDR2 YDSYNSKV. The CDR3 length is 15 residues. CDR3 DNA sequence: TGTGCCACCTGGGACGGGCGGTCGAGTTATTATAAGAAACTCTTT. Its translation: CATWDGRSSYYKKLF.

In DNA, the CDR3 is TGTGCCACCTGGGTTACTGGTTGGTTCAAGATATTT. The encoded protein is CATWVTGWFKIF. The chain employs TRGV8 and TRGJP1. No J gene was available from TCRdb, and it was assigned here by a germline match of the DNA. In germline, CDR1 is VENAVY, CDR2 YDSYNSRV. This CDR3 contains 12 residues. V trimming: 5 bases; J trimming: 5 bases; junction bases outside the gene matches: 2.